This T cell receptor (beta chain) came from a study of blood T cells in healthy people across ages. Regarding the study as a whole: Long-lived donors carried more naive CD4+ cells and greater diversity than aged donors.

PBMCs numbering at least 6 million were isolated per sample. J lost 3 bases, V lost 4 bases, and 10 bases had no gene match. The CDR3 totals 16 residues. Germline assignment: CDR1 SGHRS and CDR2 YFSETQ. Details on this clonotype: Its target is unknown.

A second 7 to 11 cycle PCR used barcoded and J-beta primers. Every sample gave at least 3 million paired-end reads containing CDR3. Each CDR3 protein gets one entry after TCRdb re-called the 5' RACE reads with MiXCR. The profile shows about 1.4 million distinct CDR3 sequences, approximately 60% of them singletons. Sequenced sample: blood. V usage is TRBV5-1 and J usage is TRBJ2-7, with 10 positions matching TRBD2. This sequence originates from a man younger than 35 in good health. The CDR3, as DNA: TGCGCCAGCAGCCAGGGACTAGCGTACATGAGCTACGAGCAGTACTTC. Translated, it gives CASSQGLAYMSYEQYF. Combining the CDR3 with reference TRBV5-1 and TRBJ2-7 gives the whole variable domain KAGVTQTPRYLIKTRGQQVTLSCSPISGHRSVSWYQQTPGQGLQFLFEYFSETQRNKGNFPGRFSGRQFSNSRSEMNVSTLELGDSALYLCASSQGLAYMSYEQYFGPGTRLTVT.